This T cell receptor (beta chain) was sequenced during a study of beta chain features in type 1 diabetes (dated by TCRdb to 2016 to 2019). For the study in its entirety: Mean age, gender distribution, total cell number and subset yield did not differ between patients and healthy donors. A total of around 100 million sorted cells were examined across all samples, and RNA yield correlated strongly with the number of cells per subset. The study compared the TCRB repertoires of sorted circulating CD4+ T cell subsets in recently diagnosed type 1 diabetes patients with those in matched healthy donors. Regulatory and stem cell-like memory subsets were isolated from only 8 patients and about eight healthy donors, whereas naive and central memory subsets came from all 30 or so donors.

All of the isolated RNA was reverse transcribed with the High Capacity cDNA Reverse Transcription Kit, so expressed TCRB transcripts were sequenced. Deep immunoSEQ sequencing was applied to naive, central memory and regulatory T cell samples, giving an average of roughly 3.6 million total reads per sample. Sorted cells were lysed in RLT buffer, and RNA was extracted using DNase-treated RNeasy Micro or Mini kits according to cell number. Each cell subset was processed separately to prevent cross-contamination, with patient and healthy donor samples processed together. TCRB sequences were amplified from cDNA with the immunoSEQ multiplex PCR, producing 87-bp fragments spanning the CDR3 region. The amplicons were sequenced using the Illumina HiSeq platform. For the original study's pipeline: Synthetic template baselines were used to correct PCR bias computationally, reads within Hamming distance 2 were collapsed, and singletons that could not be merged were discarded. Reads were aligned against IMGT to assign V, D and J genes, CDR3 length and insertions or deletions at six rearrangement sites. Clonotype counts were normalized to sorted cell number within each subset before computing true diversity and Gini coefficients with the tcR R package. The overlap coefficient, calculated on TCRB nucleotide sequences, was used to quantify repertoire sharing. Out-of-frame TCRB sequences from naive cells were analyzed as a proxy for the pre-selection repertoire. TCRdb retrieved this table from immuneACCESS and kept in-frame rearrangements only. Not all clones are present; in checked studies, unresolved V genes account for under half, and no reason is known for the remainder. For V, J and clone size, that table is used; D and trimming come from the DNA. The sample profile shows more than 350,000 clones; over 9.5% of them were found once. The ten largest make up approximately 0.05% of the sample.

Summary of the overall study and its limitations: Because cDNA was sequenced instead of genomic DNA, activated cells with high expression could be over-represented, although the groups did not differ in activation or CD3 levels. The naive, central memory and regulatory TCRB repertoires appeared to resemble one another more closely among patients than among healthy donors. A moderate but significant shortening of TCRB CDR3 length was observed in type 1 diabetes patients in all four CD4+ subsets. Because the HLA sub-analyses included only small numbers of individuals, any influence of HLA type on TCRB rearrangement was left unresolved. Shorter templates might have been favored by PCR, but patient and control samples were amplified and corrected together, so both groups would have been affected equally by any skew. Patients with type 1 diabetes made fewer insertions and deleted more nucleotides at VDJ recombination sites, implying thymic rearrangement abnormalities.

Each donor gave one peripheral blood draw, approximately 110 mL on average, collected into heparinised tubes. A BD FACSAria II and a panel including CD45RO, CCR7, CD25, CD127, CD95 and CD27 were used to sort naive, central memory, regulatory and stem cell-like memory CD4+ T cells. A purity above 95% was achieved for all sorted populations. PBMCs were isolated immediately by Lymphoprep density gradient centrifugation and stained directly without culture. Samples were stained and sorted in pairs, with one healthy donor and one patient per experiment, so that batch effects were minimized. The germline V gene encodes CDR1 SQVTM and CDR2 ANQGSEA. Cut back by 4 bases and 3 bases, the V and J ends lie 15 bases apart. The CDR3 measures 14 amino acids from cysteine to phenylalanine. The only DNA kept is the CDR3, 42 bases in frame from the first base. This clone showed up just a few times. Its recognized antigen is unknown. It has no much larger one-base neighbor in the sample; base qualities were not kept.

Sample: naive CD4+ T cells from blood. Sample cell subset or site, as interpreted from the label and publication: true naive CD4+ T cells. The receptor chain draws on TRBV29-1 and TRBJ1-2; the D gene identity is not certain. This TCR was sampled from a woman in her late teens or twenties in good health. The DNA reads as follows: TGCAGCGTTGGGGGAGCCACGTTGGACTATGGCTACACCTTC. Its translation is CSVGGATLDYGYTF.